These 6 T cell receptor beta chains originate from one sample sequenced in a study of T cell repertoires in cytomegalovirus infection. No antigen has been identified for these receptors. MiXCR, applied by TCRdb to the reads, yields one record per CDR3 protein. The sample consists of approximately 280,000 distinct CDR3 sequences, less than 25% of them appearing once. Sequenced here: cultured PBMCs, sampled from culture after CMV antigen stimulation. The receptors here all came from a human donor in good health (CMV status not recorded). Some clones in this sample may be carry-over from other donors' samples.

The chain links TRBV7-9 to TRBJ2-5; D uncertain. This CDR3 has 13 amino acids. V lost 3 bases to trimming and J lost 2 bases, with 7 bases between them. Germline-derived CDR1 and CDR2 are SEHNR and FQNEAQ (reference sequence). The CDR3 coding sequence is TGTGCCAGCAGCTTTGTACCGCAAGAGACCCAGTACTTC. It is translated as CASSFVPQETQYF.

J is TRBJ2-6 and V is TRBV6-5; D gene unclear. Germline CDR1 is MNHEY and CDR2 is SVGAGI. This CDR3 comprises 16 residues. Trimming stripped 4 bases from V and 0 bases from J, with 10 bases between. The CDR3 spells CASSLNWGSGANVLTF. The CDR3 nucleotides are TGTGCCAGCAGTTTAAATTGGGGCTCTGGGGCCAACGTCCTGACTTTC.

This clonotype was seen ten or more times. The chain recombines TRBV7-2 with TRBJ1-2; no firm D call. The germline CDR1 and CDR2 sequences are SGHTA and FQGNSA. This CDR3 is 14 amino acids long. Trimming took off 2 bases at V and 11 bases at J, with 18 bases between the two ends. CDR3 in amino acids: CASSLYPLATEYTF. CDR3 in DNA: TGTGCCAGCAGCTTATACCCTCTAGCCACTGAGTACACCTTC.

Only a few counts were recorded for this clonotype. The chain has TRBV7-6 and TRBJ2-5; no definite D call. CDR1 is SGHVS and CDR2 is FNYEAQ in the germline V gene. CDR3 length: 16 residues. With 1 base removed from V and 3 bases from J, the gap between germline ends came to 15 bases. The CDR3, as DNA: TGTGCCAGCAGCTTAGGCTTCACCTCTTGGGAAGAGACCCAGTACTTC. This codes for CASSLGFTSWEETQYF.

This clonotype was detected only a few times. This rearrangement joins TRBV20-1 to TRBJ1-3; TRBD1 matches at 10 bases. CDR1 and CDR2 from the germline V gene are DFQATT and SNEGSKA (reference sequence). The J segment lost 0 bases and the V segment lost 1 base, leaving 9 bases of the junction unmatched. CDR3 length: 18 amino acids. The CDR3 loop reads CSARGGTGEVHSGNTIYF. The CDR3 coding sequence is TGCAGTGCTAGAGGAGGGACAGGGGAAGTGCACTCTGGAAACACCATATATTTT.

This rearrangement joins TRBV29-1 to TRBJ1-1, with D perhaps matching TRBD1 (5 bases). Trimming removed 8 bases at V and 5 bases at J, with 9 bases between. Looked up from germline, CDR1 is SQVTM and CDR2 is ANQGSEA. The CDR3 contains 10 residues. For the CDR3, the DNA is TGCAGCAGCGGGGGAACTGAAGCTTTCTTT. Protein: CSSGGTEAFF.